This record concerns one T cell receptor (beta chain) sequence. These data originate in a study of cytomegalovirus exposure and HLA in healthy donors. CDR3 length: 18 residues. The V gene's germline CDR1 is LNHDA and CDR2 SQIVND (reference sequence). V lost 3 bases and J lost 4; bases outside the gene matches: 15. The PCR made use of 60 Vbeta and 13 Jbeta primers. Profiled with immunoSEQ multiplex PCR; TCRdb holds only in-frame clones, not every one. The sample records about 170,000 clones, 80% being singletons. The sequence was obtained from a man in his thirties or forties in good health and CMV-seropositive. The chain has TRBV19 and TRBJ2-1, with 7 nucleotides matching TRBD2. Sequenced material: PBMCs. The CDR3 is CASSMSPLVERGYNEQFF. CDR3 DNA: TGTGCCAGTAGTATGAGCCCGTTGGTGGAGCGGGGATACAATGAGCAGTTCTTC. The variable domain in full, completed from reference TRBV19 and TRBJ2-1, reads DGGITQSPKYLFRKEGQNVTLSCEQNLNHDAMYWYRQDPGQGLRLIYYSQIVNDFQKGDIAEGYSVSREKKESFPLTVTSAQKNPTAFYLCASSMSPLVERGYNEQFFGPGTRLTVL.